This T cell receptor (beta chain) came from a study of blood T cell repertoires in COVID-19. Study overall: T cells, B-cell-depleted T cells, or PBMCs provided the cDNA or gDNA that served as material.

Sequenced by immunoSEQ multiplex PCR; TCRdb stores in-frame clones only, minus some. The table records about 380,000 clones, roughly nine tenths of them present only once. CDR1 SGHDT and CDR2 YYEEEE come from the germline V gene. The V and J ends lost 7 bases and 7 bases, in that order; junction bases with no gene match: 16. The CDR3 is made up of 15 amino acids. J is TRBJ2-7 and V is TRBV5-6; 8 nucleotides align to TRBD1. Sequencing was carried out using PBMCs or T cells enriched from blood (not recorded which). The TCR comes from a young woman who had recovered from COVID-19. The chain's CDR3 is CASGPLGTGSQEQYF. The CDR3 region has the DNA TGTGCCAGCGGCCCTCTTGGGACAGGCTCCCAGGAGCAGTACTTC.